One sample yielded the 28 T cell receptor beta chains listed below, sequenced in a study of control samples from healthy donors and cancer patients. TCRdb's copy holds only in-frame clones and misses some; the assay was immunoSEQ multiplex PCR. The profile shows tens of thousands of clones, roughly 91% of them singletons. The material sequenced was blood. The source is a man between 25 and 39 years old in good health.

The rearrangement uses TRBV4-3 and TRBJ2-1, with TRBD2 matching 15 bases. The germline gives CDR1 LGHNA, CDR2 YSLEER. V dropped 2 bases and J dropped 0; count of bases not matched to a gene: 8. This CDR3 region has 20 residues. CDR3: CASSQSPGLAGGSSYNEQFF. The CDR3 nucleotides read TGCGCCAGCAGCCAATCACCGGGACTAGCGGGGGGCAGCTCCTACAATGAGCAGTTCTTC.

This chain connects TRBV5-1 to TRBJ2-7; TRBD2 matches at 8 bases. The CDR3 length is 18 residues. The germline gives CDR1 SGHRS, CDR2 YFSETQ. The V and J ends lost 2 bases and 3 bases, in that order; junction bases with no gene match: 16. CDR3 in amino acids: CASSFSSGGLGRVYEQYF. The DNA for the CDR3 is TGCGCCAGCAGCTTCTCGTCGGGGGGGCTCGGGCGAGTCTACGAGCAGTACTTC.

This clone was counted a single time. V usage is TRBV3-1 (or the pseudogene TRBV3-2) and J usage is TRBJ2-3; TRBD2 might be the D (6 bases). The CDR3 consists of 12 residues. Germline values: CDR1 LGHDT, CDR2 YNNKEL (reference sequence). The CDR3 protein is CAFQGLTDTQYF. The CDR3 nucleotides read TGTGCTTTTCAGGGACTGACAGATACGCAGTATTTT.

This chain uses TRBV15 with TRBJ2-3, with D possibly being TRBD2 (7 bases). Looked up from germline, CDR1 is LNHNV and CDR2 is YYDKDF (reference sequence). With 1 base removed from V and 5 bases from J, the gap between germline ends came to 19 bases. The CDR3 length is 17 residues. This CDR3 is CATSRAGRGGRRDTQYF. CDR3 DNA sequence: TGTGCCACCAGCAGAGCGGGGAGGGGGGGCCGAAGAGATACGCAGTATTTT.

CDR3 sequence (DNA): TGTGCCAGCAGCCGTTCGCAGGGTTTGGGCACAGATACGCAGTATTTT. This sequence encodes CASSRSQGLGTDTQYF. J is TRBJ2-3 and V is TRBV28; possible D gene TRBD1, 5 bases. V shed 6 bases and J shed 1 base, with 17 bases lying between them. CDR3 size: 16 residues. The V gene's germline CDR1 is MDHEN and CDR2 SYDVKM.

The V and J genes are TRBV11-2 and TRBJ1-6; maybe TRBD1 (6 bases). The CDR3 loop spans 18 amino acids. Trimming pared 1 base from V and 8 bases from J, leaving 21 bases between. From germline, CDR1 is SGHAT and CDR2 FQNNGV. Here the CDR3 reads CASSLGITGTWADSPLHF. The CDR3 DNA follows: TGTGCCAGCAGCTTAGGGATCACCGGGACATGGGCGGATTCACCCCTCCACTTT.

This rearrangement joins TRBV19 to TRBJ2-7, with TRBD1 matching 8 bases. Germline lookup yields CDR1 LNHDA and CDR2 SQIVND (reference sequence). The V segment lost 3 bases and the J segment 3 bases; nucleotides outside the gene matches: 7. This CDR3 is 15 amino acids long. The CDR3 region is CASSIRPGQVYEQYF. Written as DNA, the CDR3 is TGTGCCAGTAGTATTCGGCCGGGACAGGTCTACGAGCAGTACTTC.

The rearrangement uses TRBV7-3 and TRBJ1-2; 8 bases align to TRBD1. The CDR3 extends over 15 amino acids. Germline V gene sequence: CDR1 SGHTA, CDR2 FQGTGA. Trimming at V came to 5 bases and at J to 7 bases, leaving 12 bases not matched to a gene. CDR3 in amino acids: CASSTEARGQGGYTF. The CDR3 coding sequence is TGTGCCAGCAGCACGGAGGCCAGGGGGCAGGGTGGCTACACCTTC.

The chain carries TRBV15 and TRBJ2-3; D is uncertain. CDR3 length equals 15 residues. Germline lookup yields CDR1 LNHNV and CDR2 YYDKDF (reference sequence). V was shortened by 0 bases and J by 0 bases, with 7 bases between the two germline ends. The CDR3 coding sequence is TGTGCCACCAGCAGAGATTCCCCTAGCACAGATACGCAGTATTTT. Protein: CATSRDSPSTDTQYF.

The rearrangement links TRBV13 to TRBJ2-5; perhaps TRBD1 as D (5 bases). The CDR3 is made up of 15 amino acids. V lost 5 bases and J lost 7, with 20 bases in between. Germline V gene lookup returns CDR1 PRHDT and CDR2 FYEKMQ (reference sequence). The CDR3 nucleotides are TGTGCCAGCAGCCCTCGTGAGACAGTTAGAGGGACCCAGTACTTC. Encoded protein: CASSPRETVRGTQYF.

The rearrangement uses TRBV5-1 and TRBJ2-2, with D perhaps given as TRBD1 or TRBD2 (6 bases each). The V and J ends lost 3 bases and 2 bases respectively, with 20 bases between them. Germline values: CDR1 SGHRS, CDR2 YFSETQ. CDR3 length: 18 amino acids. The CDR3 nucleotides read TGCGCCAGCAGCTATTCTCTTTTGGGGGGCCCTAACACCGGGGAGCTGTTTTTT. This sequence encodes CASSYSLLGGPNTGELFF.

The chain is built from TRBV6-4 and TRBJ2-7, with TRBD2 matching over 10 bases. The CDR3 has 17 amino acids. The germline V gene has CDR1 MRHNA and CDR2 SNTAGT. J lost 0 bases, V lost 0 bases, and 5 bases had no gene match. For the CDR3, the DNA is TGTGCCAGCAGTGACTCGAAACTAGCGGGATACTCCTACGAGCAGTACTTC. It codes for CASSDSKLAGYSYEQYF.

The chain has TRBV29-1 and TRBJ2-1, with 13 bases matching TRBD2. There are 18 residues in the CDR3. The trim removed 6 bases at V and 1 base at J, leaving 12 bases unmatched. Looked up from germline, CDR1 is SQVTM and CDR2 is ANQGSEA. CDR3 DNA: TGCAGCGTGATACTAGCGGGAGGGCCTAAGGAATCCTACAATGAGCAGTTCTTC. Its protein product is CSVILAGGPKESYNEQFF.

V usage is TRBV4-2 and J usage is TRBJ2-1, with D possibly TRBD1 on 6 matching bases. The germline CDR1 and CDR2 sequences are LGHNA and YNFKEQ. Trimming took off 0 bases at V and 5 bases at J, with 11 bases between the two ends. The length of the CDR3 is 15 residues. CDR3: CASSQERHRDNEQFF. The CDR3 DNA reads TGTGCCAGCAGCCAAGAAAGGCACAGGGACAATGAGCAGTTCTTC.

The chain carries TRBV12-3 or TRBV12-4 and TRBJ2-7, with TRBD1 matching 8 bases. Trimming at V came to 4 bases and at J to 6 bases, leaving 2 bases not matched to a gene. The CDR3 is 12 residues long. Written as DNA, the CDR3 is TGTGCCAGCAGTTACGGACAGGGCGAGCAGTACTTC. Protein: CASSYGQGEQYF.

CDR3 protein: CASSKGPLYEQYF. CDR3 nucleotides: TGCGCCAGCAGCAAAGGACCCCTCTACGAGCAGTACTTC. The chain links TRBV4-1 to TRBJ2-7; no definite D call. This CDR3 region has 13 residues. Germline CDR1 and CDR2: MGHRA and YSYEKL. Trimming pared 5 bases from V and 3 bases from J, leaving 11 bases between.

This chain joins TRBV14 and TRBJ1-3; 7 bases are shared with TRBD1. V lost 5 bases, J lost 0 bases, and 1 base stayed unmatched. From germline, CDR1 is SGHDN and CDR2 FVKESK. The CDR3 is 14 amino acids. In DNA form, the CDR3 reads TGTGCCAGCAGCAGGGACAGCTCTGGAAACACCATATATTTT. Protein sequence: CASSRDSSGNTIYF.

The chain links TRBV24-1 to TRBJ2-1; D ambiguous. The V and J ends lost 4 bases and 7 bases respectively, with 10 bases between them. Per germline, CDR1 KGHDR and CDR2 SFDVKD. The CDR3 sequence is 13 residues long. The CDR3 is CATSERERNEQFF. CDR3 in DNA: TGTGCCACCAGTGAACGAGAGAGAAATGAGCAGTTCTTC.

Written as DNA, the CDR3 is TGTGCCAGCAGTTTACCCCGACAGTTACTCTCTGGGGCCAACGTCCTGACTTTC. Its protein is CASSLPRQLLSGANVLTF. V usage is TRBV28 and J usage is TRBJ2-6, with D maybe TRBD1 (5 bases). V lost 2 bases and J 0 bases, leaving 14 bases between the germline ends. Germline V lookup: CDR1 MDHEN, CDR2 SYDVKM. The CDR3 is made up of 18 amino acids.

The chain couples TRBV6-5 to TRBJ2-7; a weak D match, TRBD1 (6 bases). CDR1 is MNHEY and CDR2 is SVGAGI in the germline V gene. The CDR3 length is 14 residues. V dropped 6 bases and J dropped 3 bases, with 15 bases sitting between them. CDR3 coding DNA: TGTGCCAGCAGCCTGGGGGCCCTAGGCTACGAGCAGTACTTC. Translated, it gives CASSLGALGYEQYF.

This chain links TRBV29-1 with TRBJ2-1, with D tentatively TRBD2 (5 bases). Germline CDR1 is SQVTM and CDR2 is ANQGSEA. The CDR3 is 16 amino acids. Trimming left V 5 bases short and J 0 bases short, with 17 bases between. CDR3 nucleotide sequence: TGCAGCGTTACCTTAACTAGAGGGAGCTCCTACAATGAGCAGTTCTTC. It specifies CSVTLTRGSSYNEQFF.

A word on this clone: Other DNA sequences within the sample encode an identical CDR3. This chain connects TRBV9 to TRBJ2-1, with 9 bases that match TRBD2. The CDR3 covers 15 residues. CDR1 and CDR2 (germline): SGDLS, YYNGEE. V was pared by 0 bases and J by 6 bases, with 4 bases of the junction left unmatched. CDR3 DNA sequence: TGTGCCAGCAGCGTAGAGGTAGCGGGAGCCAATGAGCAGTTCTTC. Translating it yields CASSVEVAGANEQFF.

The chain links TRBV28 to TRBJ2-7, with D perhaps matching TRBD2 (6 bases). CDR1 MDHEN and CDR2 SYDVKM come from the germline V gene. The germline V and J ends were trimmed by 8 bases and 6 bases, with 11 bases remaining between them. The CDR3 has 11 amino acids. In nucleotides, the CDR3 is TGTGCCAGCCCCAAGGAGGGCGAGCAGTACTTC. Its protein product is CASPKEGEQYF.

The V gene is TRBV3-1 (or the pseudogene TRBV3-2), the J gene TRBJ1-6; a possible D gene is TRBD1 (6 bases). Between the trimmed V and J ends, which lost 1 base and 10 bases, there was a span of 17 bases. The CDR3 sequence is 16 residues long. CDR1 and CDR2 from the germline V gene are LGHDT and YNNKEL (reference sequence). The CDR3 spells CASSQGRGGQGSPLHF. The CDR3 DNA reads as TGTGCCAGCAGCCAAGGTCGGGGAGGGCAGGGGTCACCCCTCCACTTT.

The chain has TRBV4-3 and TRBJ1-2, with 9 bases aligning to TRBD1. Germline loops: CDR1 LGHNA, CDR2 YSLEER. V gave up 3 bases and J gave up 5 bases; unmatched junction bases: 10. The CDR3 has 16 residues. As DNA, the CDR3 is TGCGCCAGCAGCCAGGACAGGGGCCGACAATATTATGGCTACACCTTC. It codes for CASSQDRGRQYYGYTF.

The chain combines TRBV5-1 with TRBJ2-5; maybe TRBD1 (6 bases). Looked up from germline, CDR1 is SGHRS and CDR2 is YFSETQ. Between the trimmed V and J ends, which lost 1 base and 1 base, there was a span of 11 bases. CDR3 size: 15 residues. CDR3 sequence: CASSLSAGAQETQYF. CDR3 nucleotide sequence: TGCGCCAGCAGCTTGAGTGCAGGGGCCCAAGAGACCCAGTACTTC.

This chain joins TRBV7-9 and TRBJ2-5; D unresolved. The CDR3 sequence is 12 residues long. The germline gives CDR1 SEHNR, CDR2 FQNEAQ (reference sequence). V shed 2 bases and J shed 5 bases, with 6 bases lying between them. The CDR3: CASSLRPETQYF. The CDR3 DNA follows: TGTGCCAGCAGCTTAAGGCCGGAGACCCAGTACTTC.

The chain employs TRBV9 and TRBJ2-2; TRBD2 might be the D (5 bases). The CDR3 totals 16 residues. The V and J ends lost 3 bases and 6 bases respectively, with 18 bases between them. The germline V gene has CDR1 SGDLS and CDR2 YYNGEE. The CDR3 coding sequence is TGTGCCAGCAGCGAGAAGTTATTCGGCGGGCCCGGGGAGCTGTTTTTT. Translating gives CASSEKLFGGPGELFF.